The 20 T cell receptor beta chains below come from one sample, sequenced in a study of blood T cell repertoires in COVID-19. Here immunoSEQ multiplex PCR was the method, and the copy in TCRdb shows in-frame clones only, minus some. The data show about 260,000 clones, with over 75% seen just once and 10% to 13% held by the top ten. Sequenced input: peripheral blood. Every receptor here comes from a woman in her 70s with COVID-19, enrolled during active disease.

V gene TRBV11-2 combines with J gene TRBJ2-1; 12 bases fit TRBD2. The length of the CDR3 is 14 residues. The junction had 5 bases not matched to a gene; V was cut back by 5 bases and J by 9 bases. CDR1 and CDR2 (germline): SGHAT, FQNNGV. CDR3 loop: CASSMRTSGIEQFF. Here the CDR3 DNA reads TGTGCCAGCAGCATGAGGACTAGCGGGATTGAGCAGTTCTTC.

The CDR3 region has the DNA TGTGCCAGCAGACGTCGCGGACAGAGCTCTTATGGCTACACCTTC. Protein product: CASRRRGQSSYGYTF. The chain links TRBV27 to TRBJ1-2, with D perhaps TRBD1 (6 bases). This CDR3 is 15 amino acids long. Germline lookup yields CDR1 MNHEY and CDR2 SMNVEV (reference sequence). Trimming left V 6 bases short and J 5 bases short, with 19 bases between.

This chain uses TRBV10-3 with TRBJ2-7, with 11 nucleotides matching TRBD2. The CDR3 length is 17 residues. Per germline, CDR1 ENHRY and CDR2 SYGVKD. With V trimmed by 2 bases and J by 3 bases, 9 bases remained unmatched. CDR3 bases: TGTGCCATCAGTGAGCCTGGGGGGACTAGCGGAATCTACGAGCAGTACTTC. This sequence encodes CAISEPGGTSGIYEQYF.

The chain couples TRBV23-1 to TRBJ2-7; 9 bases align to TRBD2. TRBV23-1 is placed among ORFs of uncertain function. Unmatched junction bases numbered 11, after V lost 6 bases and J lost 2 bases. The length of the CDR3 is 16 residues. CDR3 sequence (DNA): TGCGCCAGCAGACCTATCGGTAGCGGGAGTGCCTACGAGCAGTACTTC. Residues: CASRPIGSGSAYEQYF.

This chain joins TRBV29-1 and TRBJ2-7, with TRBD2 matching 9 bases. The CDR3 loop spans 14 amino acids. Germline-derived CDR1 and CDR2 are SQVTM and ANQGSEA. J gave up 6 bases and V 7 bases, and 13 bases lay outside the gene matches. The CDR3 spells CSARDLSGSGEQYF. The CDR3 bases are TGCAGCGCAAGGGACCTTAGCGGGAGTGGCGAGCAGTACTTC.

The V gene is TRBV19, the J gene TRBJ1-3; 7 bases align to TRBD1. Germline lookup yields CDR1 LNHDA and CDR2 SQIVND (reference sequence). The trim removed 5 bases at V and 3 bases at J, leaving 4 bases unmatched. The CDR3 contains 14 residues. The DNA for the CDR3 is TGTGCCAGTAGTCTCGACAGGGTTGGAAACACCATATATTTT. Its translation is CASSLDRVGNTIYF.

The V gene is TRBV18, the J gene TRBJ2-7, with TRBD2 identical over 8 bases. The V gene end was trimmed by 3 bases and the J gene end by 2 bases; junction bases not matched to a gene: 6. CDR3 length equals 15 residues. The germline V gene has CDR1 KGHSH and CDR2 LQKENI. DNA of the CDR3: TGTGCCAGCTCACCCCAGCGGGAGCGCGCCTACGAGCAGTACTTC. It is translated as CASSPQRERAYEQYF.

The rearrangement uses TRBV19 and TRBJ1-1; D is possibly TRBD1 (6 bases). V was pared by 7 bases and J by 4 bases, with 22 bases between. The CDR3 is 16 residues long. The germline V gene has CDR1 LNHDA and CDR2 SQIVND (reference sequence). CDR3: CASTLQGGGIGTEAFF. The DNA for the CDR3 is TGTGCCAGTACTCTTCAAGGGGGGGGGATTGGCACTGAAGCTTTCTTT.

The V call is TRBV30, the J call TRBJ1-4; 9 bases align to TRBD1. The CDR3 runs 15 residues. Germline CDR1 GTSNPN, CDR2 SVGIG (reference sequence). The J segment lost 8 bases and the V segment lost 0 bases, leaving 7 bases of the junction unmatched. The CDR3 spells CAWSVSFGTGEKLFF. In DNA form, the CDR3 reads TGTGCCTGGAGTGTTTCCTTCGGGACAGGGGAAAAACTGTTTTTT.

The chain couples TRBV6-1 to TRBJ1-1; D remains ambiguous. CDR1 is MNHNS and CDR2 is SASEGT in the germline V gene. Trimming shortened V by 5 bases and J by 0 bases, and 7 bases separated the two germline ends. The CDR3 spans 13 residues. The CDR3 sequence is CASSSQLNTEAFF. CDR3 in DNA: TGTGCCAGCAGTTCACAGCTGAACACTGAAGCTTTCTTT.

DNA of the CDR3: TGTGCCAGCAGGGGACAGCCTGGTGGCTACACCTTC. It codes for CASRGQPGGYTF. This chain joins TRBV25-1 and TRBJ1-2, with 7 bases matching TRBD1. Germline trimming cut 6 bases from V and 7 bases from J; bases unmatched to any gene: 5. This CDR3 has 12 amino acids. CDR1 and CDR2 (germline): MGHDK, SYGVNS.

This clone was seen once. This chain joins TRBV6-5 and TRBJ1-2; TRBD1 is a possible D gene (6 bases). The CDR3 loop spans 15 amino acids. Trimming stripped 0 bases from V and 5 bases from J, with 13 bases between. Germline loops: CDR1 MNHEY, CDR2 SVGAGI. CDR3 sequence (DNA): TGTGCCAGCAGTTACTCTAGAGGGGGAGGGTATGGCTACACCTTC. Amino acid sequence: CASSYSRGGGYGYTF.

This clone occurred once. CDR3 in amino acids: CASSQAPGQGLDGYTF. The CDR3 nucleotides are TGTGCCAGCAGCCAAGCCCCGGGACAGGGTCTGGATGGCTACACCTTC. The chain uses TRBV4-2 and TRBJ1-2, with 9 bases that match TRBD1. Germline V lookup: CDR1 LGHNA, CDR2 YNFKEQ. This CDR3 comprises 16 residues. V shed 1 base and J 6 bases; nucleotides not matched to a gene: 9.

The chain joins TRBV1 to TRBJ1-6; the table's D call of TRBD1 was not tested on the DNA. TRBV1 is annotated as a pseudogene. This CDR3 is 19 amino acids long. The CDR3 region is CTSSQDTRYPLKINSPLHF. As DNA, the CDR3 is TGCACCAGCAGCCAAGACACCAGGTATCCCCTTAAGATTAATTCACCCCTCCACTTT.

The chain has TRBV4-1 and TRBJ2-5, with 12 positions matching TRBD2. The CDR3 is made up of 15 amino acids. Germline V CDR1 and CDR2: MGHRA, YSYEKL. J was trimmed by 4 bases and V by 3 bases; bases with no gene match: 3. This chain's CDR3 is CASSHQGLAGETQYF. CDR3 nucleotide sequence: TGCGCCAGCAGCCACCAGGGACTAGCGGGAGAGACCCAGTACTTC.

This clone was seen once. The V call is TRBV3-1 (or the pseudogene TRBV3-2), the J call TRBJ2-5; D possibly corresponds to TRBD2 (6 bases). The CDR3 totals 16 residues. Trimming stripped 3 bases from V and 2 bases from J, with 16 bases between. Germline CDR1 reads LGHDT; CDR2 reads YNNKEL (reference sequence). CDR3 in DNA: TGTGCCAGCAGCCACCTTGGGACTCAGCGGCAAGAGACCCAGTACTTC. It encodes CASSHLGTQRQETQYF.

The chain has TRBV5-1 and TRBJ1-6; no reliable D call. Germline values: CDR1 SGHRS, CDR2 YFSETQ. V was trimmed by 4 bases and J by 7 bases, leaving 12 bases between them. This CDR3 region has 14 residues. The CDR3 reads CASSREPGNSPLHF. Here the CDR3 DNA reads TGCGCCAGCAGCCGGGAACCGGGGAATTCACCCCTCCACTTT.

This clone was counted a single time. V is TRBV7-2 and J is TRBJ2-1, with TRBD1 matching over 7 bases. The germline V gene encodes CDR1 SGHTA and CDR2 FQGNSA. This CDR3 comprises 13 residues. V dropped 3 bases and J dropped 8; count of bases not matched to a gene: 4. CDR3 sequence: CASSFDRVDEQFF. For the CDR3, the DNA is TGTGCCAGCAGCTTCGACAGGGTCGATGAGCAGTTCTTC.

CDR3 sequence reads: CASSKHPSGNTGELFF. The CDR3, as DNA: TGTGCCAGTAGTAAACATCCTAGCGGGAACACCGGGGAGCTGTTTTTT. The genes are TRBV19 and TRBJ2-2; TRBD2 matches at 7 bases. The CDR3 loop spans 16 amino acids. The V and J ends lost 4 bases and 1 base, in that order; junction bases with no gene match: 6. Germline CDR1 and CDR2: LNHDA and SQIVND (reference sequence).

The CDR3 spells CASSSGSLYEQYF. The DNA for the CDR3 is TGTGCCAGCAGTTCCGGGTCTTTGTACGAGCAGTACTTC. The rearrangement joins TRBV28 to TRBJ2-7; D not resolved. V was trimmed by 4 bases and J by 4 bases, leaving 11 bases between them. This CDR3 has 13 residues. Germline lookup yields CDR1 MDHEN and CDR2 SYDVKM.